This T cell receptor (beta chain) was profiled in a study of vaccination effects on CD4 cells after COVID-19. Study-level information: The researchers cultured around 2 million PBMC per well with 9.5 to 10 IU/ml IL-2 and 8 to 10 ug/ml peptides.

This clone has a single count. Its target is unknown. V lost 5 bases, J lost 5 bases, and 5 bases stayed unmatched. The CDR3 covers 14 residues. The germline V gene encodes CDR1 SGHTA and CDR2 FQGNSA. Overall study results and limits: Healthy vaccinees' vaccine-induced clones included only 1 of 255 cross-reacting with common cold coronaviruses.

Scientists isolated CD4+ T cells after a roughly 10-day culture period ended. People in the vaccine group had not been infected with SARS-CoV-2 before, and their nucleocapsid antibodies were negative. IL-2 medium took the place of half the medium on both days 3 and 7. Sequencing used immunoSEQ multiplex PCR; TCRdb keeps in-frame clones, though not all of them. Here the sample spans about 74,000 clones, around 77% being singletons. The source is a human donor who received a COVID-19 vaccine. Sequenced material: CD4+ T cells from PBMCs cultured without peptide, taken before COVID-19 vaccination. V and J are TRBV7-2 and TRBJ1-5; 8 nucleotides line up with TRBD1. CDR3 residues: CASSLGQGYQPQHF. CDR3 nucleotide sequence: TGTGCCAGCAGCCTAGGACAGGGTTATCAGCCCCAGCATTTT. The variable domain in full, with the rest retrieved from reference TRBV7-2 and TRBJ1-5, is GAGVSQSPSNKVTEKGKDVELRCDPISGHTALYWYRQSLGQGLEFLIYFQGNSAPDKSGLPSDRFSAERTGGSVSTLTIQRTQQEDSAVYLCASSLGQGYQPQHFGDGTRLSIL.